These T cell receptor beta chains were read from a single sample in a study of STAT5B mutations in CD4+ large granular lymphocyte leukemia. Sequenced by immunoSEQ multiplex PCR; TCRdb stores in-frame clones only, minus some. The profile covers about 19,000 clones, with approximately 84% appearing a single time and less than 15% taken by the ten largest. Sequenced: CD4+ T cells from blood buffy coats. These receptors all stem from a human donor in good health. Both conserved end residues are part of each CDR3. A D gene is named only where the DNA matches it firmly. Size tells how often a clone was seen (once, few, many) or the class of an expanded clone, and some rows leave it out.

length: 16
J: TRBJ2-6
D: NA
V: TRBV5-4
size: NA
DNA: TGTGCCAGCAGCGGCGGGACGGCCCCTGGGGCCAACGTCCTGACTTTC
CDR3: CASSGGTAPGANVLTF

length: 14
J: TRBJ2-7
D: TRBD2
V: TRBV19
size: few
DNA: TGTGCCAGTAGTAGCTACAGCGGGACCTACGAGCAGTACTTC
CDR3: CASSSYSGTYEQYF

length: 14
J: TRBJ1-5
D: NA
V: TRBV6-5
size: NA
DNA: TGTGCCAGCAGTTGGGACGGCCGGGGTCAACCCCAGCATTTT
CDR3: CASSWDGRGQPQHF

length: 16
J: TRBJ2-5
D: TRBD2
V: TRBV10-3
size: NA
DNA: TGTGCCATCAGTGCAGGGACTAGCGGGAATTCGGAGACCCAGTACTTC
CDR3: CAISAGTSGNSETQYF

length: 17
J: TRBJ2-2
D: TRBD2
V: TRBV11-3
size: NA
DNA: TGTGCCAGCAGCCTCCTAGCGGGAGGGCCAAAGACCGGGGAGCTGTTTTTT
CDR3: CASSLLAGGPKTGELFF

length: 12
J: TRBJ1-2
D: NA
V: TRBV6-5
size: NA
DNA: TGTGCCAGCAGTTCCGGACACCCTTACTACACCTTC
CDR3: CASSSGHPYYTF

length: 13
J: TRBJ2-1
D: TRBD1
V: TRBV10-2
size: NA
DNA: TGCGCCAGCAGTGAGACAGGGGATCCCGCTCAGTTCTTC
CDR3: CASSETGDPAQFF

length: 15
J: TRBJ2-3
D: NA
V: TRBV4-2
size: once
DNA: TGTGCCAGCAGCCAAGCTTCCCTCGGGGCAGATACGCAGTATTTT
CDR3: CASSQASLGADTQYF

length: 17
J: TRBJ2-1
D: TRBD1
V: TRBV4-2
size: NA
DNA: TGTGCCAGCAGCCAAGTAACTGTGGGACAGGGGAACAATGAGCAGTTCTTC
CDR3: CASSQVTVGQGNNEQFF

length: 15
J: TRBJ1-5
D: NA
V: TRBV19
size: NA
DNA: TGTGCCAGTAGTATAGGAATGACCGAAAATCAGCCCCAGCATTTT
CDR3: CASSIGMTENQPQHF

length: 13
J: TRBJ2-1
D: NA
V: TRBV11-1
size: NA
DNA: TGTGCCAGCAGCTTAACTTTTGGCAATGAGCAGTTCTTC
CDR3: CASSLTFGNEQFF

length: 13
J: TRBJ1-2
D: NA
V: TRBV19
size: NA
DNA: TGTGCCAGTAGTGCGCCTACTAACAATGGCTACACCTTC
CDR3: CASSAPTNNGYTF

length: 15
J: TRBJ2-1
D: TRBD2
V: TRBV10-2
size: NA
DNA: TGCGCCAGCAGATCGCGGGAGGGGGGCTACAATGAGCAGTTCTTC
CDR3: CASRSREGGYNEQFF

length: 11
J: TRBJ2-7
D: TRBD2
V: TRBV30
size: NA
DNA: TGTGGGGGCGGGAGAAGCGACGAGCAGTACTTC
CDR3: CGGGRSDEQYF

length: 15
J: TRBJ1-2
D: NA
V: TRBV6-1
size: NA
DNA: TGTGCCAGCAGTGAAGCGCAGGGAGCTAACTATGGCTACACCTTC
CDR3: CASSEAQGANYGYTF

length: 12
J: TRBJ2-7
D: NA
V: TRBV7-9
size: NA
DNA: TGTGCCAGCAGCTTGATCGGCCCCGAGCAGTACTTC
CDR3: CASSLIGPEQYF

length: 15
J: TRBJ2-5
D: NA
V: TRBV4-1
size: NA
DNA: TGCGCCAGCAGCCAAGAAGGCGGCAAACAAGAGACCCAGTACTTC
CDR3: CASSQEGGKQETQYF

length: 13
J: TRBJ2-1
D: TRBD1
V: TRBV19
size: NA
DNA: TGTGCCAGTAGTGAACAGGGGCAGGTGGAGCAGTTCTTC
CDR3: CASSEQGQVEQFF

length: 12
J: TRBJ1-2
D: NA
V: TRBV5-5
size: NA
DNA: TGTGCCAGCAGCTCGTCTAACTATGGCTACACCTTC
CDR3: CASSSSNYGYTF

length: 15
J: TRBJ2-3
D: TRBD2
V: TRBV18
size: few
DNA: TGTGCCAGCTCGCCTCTAGCGGCTAGCACAGATACGCAGTATTTT
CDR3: CASSPLAASTDTQYF

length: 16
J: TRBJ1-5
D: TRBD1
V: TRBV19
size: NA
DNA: TGTGCCAGTAGGAATACATTAACAGGGGTCGGTCAGCCCCAGCATTTT
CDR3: CASRNTLTGVGQPQHF

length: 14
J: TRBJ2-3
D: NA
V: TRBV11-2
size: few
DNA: TGTGCCAGCAGCTTACTAGGGGACGGAGATACGCAGTATTTT
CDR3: CASSLLGDGDTQYF

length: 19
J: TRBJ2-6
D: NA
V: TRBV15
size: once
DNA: TGTGCCACCAGCAGCGATCGACAGTTTATCCGCTCTGGGGCCAACGTCCTGACTTTC
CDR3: CATSSDRQFIRSGANVLTF

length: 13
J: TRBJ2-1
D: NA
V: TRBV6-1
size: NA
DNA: TGTGCCAGCAGTGACCAAAGCGGACAACTTCAGTTCTTC
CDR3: CASSDQSGQLQFF

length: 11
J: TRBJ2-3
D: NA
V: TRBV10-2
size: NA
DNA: TGCGCCAGTAGTAGAACAGATACGCAGTATTTT
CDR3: CASSRTDTQYF

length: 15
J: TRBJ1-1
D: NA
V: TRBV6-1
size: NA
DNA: TGTGCCAGCAGGAGGGACGGGGGGCAAGACACTGAAGCTTTCTTT
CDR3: CASRRDGGQDTEAFF

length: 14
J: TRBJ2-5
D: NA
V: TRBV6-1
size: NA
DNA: TGTGCCAGCAGTGAAATGCAGTACCAAGAGACCCAGTACTTC
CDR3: CASSEMQYQETQYF

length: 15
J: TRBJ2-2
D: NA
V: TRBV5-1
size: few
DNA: TGCGCCAGCAGCCGGAGCGGAACGAACACCGGGGAGCTGTTTTTT
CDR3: CASSRSGTNTGELFF

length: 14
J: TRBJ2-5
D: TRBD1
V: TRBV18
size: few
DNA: TGTGCCAGCTCACCGACAGGGAAGTTGGAGACCCAGTACTTC
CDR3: CASSPTGKLETQYF

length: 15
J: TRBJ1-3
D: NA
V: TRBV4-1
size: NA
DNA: TGCGCCAGCAGCCAAGCATCGACTCGTGGAAACACCATATATTTT
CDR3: CASSQASTRGNTIYF

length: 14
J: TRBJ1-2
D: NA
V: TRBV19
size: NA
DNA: TGTGCCAGTAGTACCACCAGGACTAACTATGGCTACACCTTC
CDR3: CASSTTRTNYGYTF

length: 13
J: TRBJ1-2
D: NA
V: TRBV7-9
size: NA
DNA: TGTGCCAGCAGCTTAGCGATCCAAGGGTGGTTGCACTTC
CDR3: CASSLAIQGWLHF

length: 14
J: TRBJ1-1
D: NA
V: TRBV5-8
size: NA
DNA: TGTGCCAGCAGCTTGGCCGTAGGGCTGACTGAAGCTTTCTTT
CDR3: CASSLAVGLTEAFF

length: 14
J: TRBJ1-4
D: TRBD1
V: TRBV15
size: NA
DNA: TGTGCCACCAGCAGAGGCGGGACAGGGGAAAAACTGTTTTTT
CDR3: CATSRGGTGEKLFF

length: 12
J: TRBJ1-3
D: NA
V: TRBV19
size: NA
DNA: TGTGCCAGTAGGGGGAATGGAAACACCATATATTTT
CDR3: CASRGNGNTIYF

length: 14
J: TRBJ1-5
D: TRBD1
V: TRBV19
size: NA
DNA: TGTGCCAGTAGTTCAAGACAGGGTGTGCAGCCCCAGCATTTT
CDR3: CASSSRQGVQPQHF

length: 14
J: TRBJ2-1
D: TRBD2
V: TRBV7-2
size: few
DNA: TGTGCCAGCAAGGACGGGAGGGCCTTGAATGAGCAGTTCTTC
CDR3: CASKDGRALNEQFF